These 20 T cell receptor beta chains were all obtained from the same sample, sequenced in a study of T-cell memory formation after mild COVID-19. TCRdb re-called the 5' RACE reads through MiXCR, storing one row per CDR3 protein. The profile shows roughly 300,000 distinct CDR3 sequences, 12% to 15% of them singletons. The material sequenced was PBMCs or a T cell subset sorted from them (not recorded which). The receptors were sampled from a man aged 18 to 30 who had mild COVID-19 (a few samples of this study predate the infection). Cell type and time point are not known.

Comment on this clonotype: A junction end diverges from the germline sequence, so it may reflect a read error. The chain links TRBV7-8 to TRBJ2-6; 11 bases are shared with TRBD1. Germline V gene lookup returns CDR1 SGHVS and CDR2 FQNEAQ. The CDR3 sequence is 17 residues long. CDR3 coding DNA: TGTGCCAGCAGATTAGGGACAGGGGGTGCTGGGGCCAACGTCCTGACTTTC. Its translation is CASRLGTGGAGANVLTF.

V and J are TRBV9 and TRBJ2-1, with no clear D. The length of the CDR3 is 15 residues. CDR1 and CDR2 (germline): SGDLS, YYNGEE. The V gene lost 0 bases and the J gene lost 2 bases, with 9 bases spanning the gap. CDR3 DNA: TGTGCCAGCAGCGTAGGTAGTGTAGCCTACAATGAGCAGTTCTTC. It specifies CASSVGSVAYNEQFF. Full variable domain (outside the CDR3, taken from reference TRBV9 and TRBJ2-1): DSGVTQTPKHLITATGQRVTLRCSPRSGDLSVYWYQQSLDQGLQFLIQYYNGEERAKGNILERFSAQQFPDLHSELNLSSLELGDSALYFCASSVGSVAYNEQFFGPGTRLTVL.

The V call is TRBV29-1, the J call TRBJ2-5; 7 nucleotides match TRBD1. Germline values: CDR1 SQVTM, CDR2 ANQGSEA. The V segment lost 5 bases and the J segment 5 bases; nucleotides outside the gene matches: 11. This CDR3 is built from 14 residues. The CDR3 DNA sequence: TGCAGCGTTTCAGGGACAGACAGGGATGAGACCCAGTACTTC. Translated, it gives CSVSGTDRDETQYF. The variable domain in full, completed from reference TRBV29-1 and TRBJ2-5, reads SAVISQKPSRDICQRGTSLTIQCQVDSQVTMMFWYRQQPGQSLTLIATANQGSEATYESGFVIDKFPISRPNLTFSTLTVSNMSPEDSSIYLCSVSGTDRDETQYFGPGTRLLVL.

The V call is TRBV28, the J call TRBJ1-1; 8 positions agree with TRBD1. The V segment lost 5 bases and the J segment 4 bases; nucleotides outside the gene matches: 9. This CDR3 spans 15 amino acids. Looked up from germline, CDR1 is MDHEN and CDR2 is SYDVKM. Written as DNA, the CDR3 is TGTGCCAGCAGTGGGGAAGGACAGGGCGCCACTGAAGCTTTCTTT. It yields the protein CASSGEGQGATEAFF. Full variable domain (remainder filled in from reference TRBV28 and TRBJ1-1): DVKVTQSSRYLVKRTGEKVFLECVQDMDHENMFWYRQDPGLGLRLIYFSYDVKMKEKGDIPEGYSVSREKKERFSLILESASTNQTSMYLCASSGEGQGATEAFFGQGTRLTVV.

CDR3 region: CSVISVNTEAFF. For the CDR3, the DNA is TGCAGCGTTATTTCGGTGAACACTGAAGCTTTCTTT. The gene calls are TRBV29-1 and TRBJ1-1; D is uncertain. With 5 bases removed from V and 0 bases from J, the gap between germline ends came to 7 bases. This CDR3 is built from 12 residues. Per germline, CDR1 SQVTM and CDR2 ANQGSEA.

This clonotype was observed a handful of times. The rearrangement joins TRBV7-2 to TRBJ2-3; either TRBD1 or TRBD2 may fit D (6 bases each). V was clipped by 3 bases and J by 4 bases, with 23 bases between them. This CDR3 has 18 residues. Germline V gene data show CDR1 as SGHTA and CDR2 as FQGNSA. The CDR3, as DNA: TGTGCCAGCAGCTTTTATCCGGGGGTTTCGGGGGCGGCAGATACGCAGTATTTT. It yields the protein CASSFYPGVSGAADTQYF.

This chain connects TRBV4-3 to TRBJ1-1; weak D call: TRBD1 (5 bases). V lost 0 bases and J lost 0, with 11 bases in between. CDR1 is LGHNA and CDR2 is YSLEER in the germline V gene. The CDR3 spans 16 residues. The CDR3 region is CASSQDRTGLNTEAFF. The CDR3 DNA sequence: TGCGCCAGCAGCCAAGATCGAACAGGCCTGAACACTGAAGCTTTCTTT.

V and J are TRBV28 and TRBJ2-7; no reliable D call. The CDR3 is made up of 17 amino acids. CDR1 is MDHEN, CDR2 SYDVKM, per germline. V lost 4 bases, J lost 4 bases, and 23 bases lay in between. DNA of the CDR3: TGTGCCAGCAGTTCCCCCTCCCACCGGGCAGGAGATTACGAGCAGTACGTC. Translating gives CASSSPSHRAGDYEQYV.

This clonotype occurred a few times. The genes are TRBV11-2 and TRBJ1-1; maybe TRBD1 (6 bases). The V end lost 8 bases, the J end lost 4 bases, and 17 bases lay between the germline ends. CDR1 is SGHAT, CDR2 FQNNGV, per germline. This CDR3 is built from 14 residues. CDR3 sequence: CASLRTEGTTEAFF. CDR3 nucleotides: TGTGCCAGCCTCCGGACAGAAGGAACCACTGAAGCTTTCTTT.

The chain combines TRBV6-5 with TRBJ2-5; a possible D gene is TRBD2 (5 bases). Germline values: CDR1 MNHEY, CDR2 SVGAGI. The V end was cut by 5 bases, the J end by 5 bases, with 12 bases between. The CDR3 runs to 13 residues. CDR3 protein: CASSMSGRETQYF. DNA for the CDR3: TGTGCCAGCAGTATGAGCGGTCGGGAGACCCAGTACTTC.

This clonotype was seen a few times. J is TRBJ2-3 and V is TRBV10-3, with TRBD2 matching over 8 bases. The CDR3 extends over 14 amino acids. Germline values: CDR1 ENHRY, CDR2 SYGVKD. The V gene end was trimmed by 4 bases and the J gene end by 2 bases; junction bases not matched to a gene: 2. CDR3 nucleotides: TGTGCCATCAGTGCAGCGGGGGTCACAGATACGCAGTATTTT. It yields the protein CAISAAGVTDTQYF.

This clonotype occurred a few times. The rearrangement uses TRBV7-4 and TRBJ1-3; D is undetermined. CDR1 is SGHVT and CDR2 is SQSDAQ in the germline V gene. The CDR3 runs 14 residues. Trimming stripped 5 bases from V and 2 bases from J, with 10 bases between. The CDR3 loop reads CASSPRTAGNTIYF. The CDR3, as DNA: TGTGCCAGCAGCCCTCGGACCGCTGGAAACACCATATATTTT.

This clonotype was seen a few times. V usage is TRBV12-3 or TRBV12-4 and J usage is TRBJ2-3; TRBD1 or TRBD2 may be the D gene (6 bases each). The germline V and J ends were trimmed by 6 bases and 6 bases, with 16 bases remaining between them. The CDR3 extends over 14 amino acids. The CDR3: CASSLGGPMDTQYF. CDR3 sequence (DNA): TGTGCCAGCAGCCTCGGGGGCCCCATGGATACGCAGTATTTT.

CDR3 loop: CASSPIGTTSYGYTF. The CDR3 nucleotides read TGTGCCAGCAGCCCCATCGGGACCACCTCCTATGGCTACACCTTC. V gene TRBV5-6 combines with J gene TRBJ1-2; weak D call: TRBD1 (5 bases). The V and J ends lost 4 bases and 4 bases respectively, with 17 bases between them. CDR1 is SGHDT and CDR2 is YYEEEE in the germline V gene. This CDR3 is built from 15 residues.

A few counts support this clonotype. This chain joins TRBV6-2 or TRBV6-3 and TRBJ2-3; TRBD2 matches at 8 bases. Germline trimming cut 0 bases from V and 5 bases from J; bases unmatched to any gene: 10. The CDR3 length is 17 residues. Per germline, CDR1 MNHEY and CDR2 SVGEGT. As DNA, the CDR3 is TGTGCCAGCAGTTACTCGGACGGTCGGGGGGGCGGAGATACGCAGTATTTT. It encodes CASSYSDGRGGGDTQYF.

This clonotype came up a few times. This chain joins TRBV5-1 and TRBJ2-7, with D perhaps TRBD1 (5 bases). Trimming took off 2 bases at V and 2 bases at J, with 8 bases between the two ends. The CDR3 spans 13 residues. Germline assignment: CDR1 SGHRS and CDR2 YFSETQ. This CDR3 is CASSLKGPYEQYF. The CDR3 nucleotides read TGCGCCAGCAGCTTAAAGGGGCCCTACGAGCAGTACTTC. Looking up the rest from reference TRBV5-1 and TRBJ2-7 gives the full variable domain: KAGVTQTPRYLIKTRGQQVTLSCSPISGHRSVSWYQQTPGQGLQFLFEYFSETQRNKGNFPGRFSGRQFSNSRSEMNVSTLELGDSALYLCASSLKGPYEQYFGPGTRLTVT.

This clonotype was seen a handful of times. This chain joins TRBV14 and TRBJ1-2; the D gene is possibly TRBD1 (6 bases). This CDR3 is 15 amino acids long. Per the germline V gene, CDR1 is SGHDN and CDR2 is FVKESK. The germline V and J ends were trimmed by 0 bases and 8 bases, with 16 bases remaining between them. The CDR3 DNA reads TGTGCCAGCAGCCAAGAGGTCGGCAGGGGAGGAGGCTACACCTTC. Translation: CASSQEVGRGGGYTF.

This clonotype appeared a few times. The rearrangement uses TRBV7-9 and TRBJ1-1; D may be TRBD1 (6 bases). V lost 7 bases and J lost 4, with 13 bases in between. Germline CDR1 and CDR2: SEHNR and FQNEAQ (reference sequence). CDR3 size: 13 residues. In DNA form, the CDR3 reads TGTGCCAGCACCAACACAGGGACCACTGAAGCTTTCTTT. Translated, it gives CASTNTGTTEAFF. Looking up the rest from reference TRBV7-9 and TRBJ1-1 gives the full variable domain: DTGVSQNPRHKITKRGQNVTFRCDPISEHNRLYWYRQTLGQGPEFLTYFQNEAQLEKSRLLSDRFSAERPKGSFSTLEIQRTEQGDSAMYLCASTNTGTTEAFFGQGTRLTVV.

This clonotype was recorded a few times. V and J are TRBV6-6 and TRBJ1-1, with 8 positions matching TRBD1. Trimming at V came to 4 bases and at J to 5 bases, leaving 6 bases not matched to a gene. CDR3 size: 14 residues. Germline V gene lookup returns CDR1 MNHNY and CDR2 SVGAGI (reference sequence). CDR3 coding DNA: TGTGCCAGCAGTTTGCGGACAGGGTGGACTGAAGCTTTCTTT. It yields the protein CASSLRTGWTEAFF.

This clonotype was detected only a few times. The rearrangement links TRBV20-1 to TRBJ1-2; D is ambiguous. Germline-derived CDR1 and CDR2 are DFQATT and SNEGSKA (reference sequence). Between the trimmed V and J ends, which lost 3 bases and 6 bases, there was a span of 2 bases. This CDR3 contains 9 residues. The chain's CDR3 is CSASNGYTF. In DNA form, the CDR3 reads TGCAGTGCTAGCAATGGCTACACCTTC.